A selection of T cell receptor beta chains follows, all from one sample in a study of blood T cell repertoires in COVID-19. Repertoires were generated with immunoSEQ multiplex PCR, while TCRdb's copy carries only in-frame clones and drops some. In the table there are about 270,000 clones, around 89% of which are singletons. Material for sequencing was PBMCs or T cells enriched from blood (not recorded which). These receptors originate from a woman between 25 and 40 years old with acute COVID-19. The CDR3 runs from the conserved cysteine through the conserved F or W. The D gene is left open where the match is weak. Size values are once, few and many counts, or a class for expanded clones, and some rows have none.

abundance,d_gene,j_gene,v_gene,CDR3nt,CDR3aa
NA,NA,TRBJ1-2,TRBV10-3,TGTGCCATCGACAGGAGCGGTAACTATGGCTACACCTTC,CAIDRSGNYGYTF
NA,NA,TRBJ2-5,TRBV9,TGTGCCAGCAGCGTAATCGGATCCTGGGCGGAGACCCAGTACTTC,CASSVIGSWAETQYF
NA,NA,TRBJ1-5,TRBV19,TGTGCCAGTAGTATCCTGGGGACAAATCAGCCCCAGCATTTT,CASSILGTNQPQHF
NA,NA,TRBJ1-2,TRBV6-5,TGTGCCAGCAGGTTGACTCAGGGGTTCTATGGCTACACCTTC,CASRLTQGFYGYTF
NA,TRBD1,TRBJ2-5,TRBV6-6,TGTGCCAGCAGGACGGGACAGAACCAAGAGACCCAGTACTTC,CASRTGQNQETQYF
NA,NA,TRBJ2-1,TRBV6-1,TGTGCCAGCAGTGATTTTTCGCTCGGCAATGAGCAGTTCTTC,CASSDFSLGNEQFF
NA,NA,TRBJ2-7,TRBV10-3,TGTGCCATCAGCCGGGACTTAGCCAGTTACGAGCAGTACTTC,CAISRDLASYEQYF
NA,TRBD1,TRBJ1-1,TRBV9,TGTGCCAGCACCAAGATACAGGGGGCTGAAGCTTTCTTT,CASTKIQGAEAFF
NA,TRBD2,TRBJ2-1,TRBV28,TGTGCCAGTCAGGGCGGAACCGGGACTAGCGGTTACAATGAGCAGTTCTTC,CASQGGTGTSGYNEQFF
NA,NA,TRBJ2-3,TRBV7-9,TGTGCCAGCAGCGGAGAGGTCGGGGGGCGTTCACACACAGATACGCAGTATTTT,CASSGEVGGRSHTDTQYF
NA,TRBD2,TRBJ2-7,TRBV9,TGTGCCAGCAGCGCGGGAGGAGGCTCTACCTACGAGCAGTACTTC,CASSAGGGSTYEQYF
once,TRBD1,TRBJ2-6,TRBV2,TGTGCCAGCAGCACGGACAGGGATTTTTACTCTGGGGCCAACGTCCTGACTTTC,CASSTDRDFYSGANVLTF
NA,TRBD1,TRBJ1-2,TRBV6-2/TRBV6-3,TGTGCCAGCAGTTACGGGGACAGGGCCTCCTTTAACTATGGCTACACCTTC,CASSYGDRASFNYGYTF
NA,TRBD2,TRBJ2-7,TRBV6-2/TRBV6-3,TGTGCCAGCAGCCCTAGACTAGCGGGAGTTGATGAGCAGTACTTC,CASSPRLAGVDEQYF
NA,TRBD1,TRBJ1-2,TRBV7-9,TGTGCCAGCAGCTTAGAGACAGGGTTTAATGGCTACACCTTC,CASSLETGFNGYTF
NA,NA,TRBJ2-2,TRBV28,TGTGCCAGCAGTTTAGCAGGCGGGATAGGGGCCGAGGGGGAGCTGTTTTTT,CASSLAGGIGAEGELFF
NA,TRBD1,TRBJ1-6,TRBV27,TGTGCCAGCAAACATCAGGGGGTGGGCAATTCACCCCTCCACTTT,CASKHQGVGNSPLHF
NA,NA,TRBJ2-1,TRBV7-9,TGTGCCAGCAGCTTAGTTCCAAATGAGCAGTTCTTC,CASSLVPNEQFF
NA,NA,TRBJ1-4,TRBV3-1/TRBV3-2,TGTGCCAGCAGCCCGCAGGGAGGAAAACTGTTTTTT,CASSPQGGKLFF
NA,TRBD2,TRBJ2-7,TRBV28,TGTGCCAGCACCCTCAGCGGGGGTTCCTACGAGCAGTACTTC,CASTLSGGSYEQYF
NA,NA,TRBJ1-6,TRBV3-1/TRBV3-2,TGTGCCAGCAGTCAGGGTGGTAGAAATTCACCCCTCCACTTT,CASSQGGRNSPLHF
NA,NA,TRBJ2-7,TRBV6-1,TGTGCCAGCAGATCTTCCGGGAAATACGAGCAGTACTTC,CASRSSGKYEQYF
NA,TRBD1,TRBJ2-7,TRBV28,TGTGCCAGCAGTTTCCGGGACAGGGGTACCCCCTACGAGCAGTACTTC,CASSFRDRGTPYEQYF
NA,TRBD1,TRBJ1-1,TRBV10-3,TGTGCCATCAGTGAGTCGGGGGACAGGGCACACACTGAAGCTTTCTTT,CAISESGDRAHTEAFF
NA,NA,TRBJ2-7,TRBV7-9,TGTGCCAGCAGCTTTTCTGGTGAGGAGCAGTACTTC,CASSFSGEEQYF
NA,NA,TRBJ1-4,TRBV4-3,TGCGCCAGCAGCCAAGATCCTCACTTGTCCTCAAATGAAAAACTGTTTTTT,CASSQDPHLSSNEKLFF
NA,TRBD1,TRBJ1-5,TRBV27,TGTGCCAGCAGAGGACAGGGGGGGAATCAGCCCCAGCATTTT,CASRGQGGNQPQHF
NA,NA,TRBJ2-1,TRBV7-3,TGTGCCAGCAGCATACAGGCGAGTGACTACAATGAGCAGTTCTTC,CASSIQASDYNEQFF
NA,TRBD2,TRBJ2-3,TRBV19,TGTGCCAGTAGTAGGCTAGCGGGAGCCACAGATACGCAGTATTTT,CASSRLAGATDTQYF
once,NA,TRBJ2-7,TRBV5-1,TGCGCCAGCAGCGGAGGGACGGAGGCGCAGTACTTC,CASSGGTEAQYF
NA,NA,TRBJ1-4,TRBV19,TGTGCCACCTCCCTAGGCGGGGAAAAACTGTTTTTT,CATSLGGEKLFF
NA,NA,TRBJ2-1,TRBV21-1,TGTGCCAGCAGCCCCCGACAGAGTAGGTCTTACAATGAGCAGTTCTTC,CASSPRQSRSYNEQFF
NA,NA,TRBJ2-1,TRBV15,TGTGCCACTAGTGACGGGGGACACAATGAGCAGTTCTTC,CATSDGGHNEQFF
NA,TRBD2,TRBJ2-5,TRBV15,TGTGCCACCAGCAGAGTACTAGCGTCTCGAGAGACCCAGTACTTC,CATSRVLASRETQYF
NA,TRBD1,TRBJ1-6,TRBV3-1/TRBV3-2,TGTGCCAGCAGCCAGGACAGGGGGCTTTCACCCCTCCACTTT,CASSQDRGLSPLHF